Presented here are 13 T cell receptor beta chains from one specimen sequenced in a study of T cell responses to AZD1222 COVID-19 vaccine. Using immunoSEQ multiplex PCR, the repertoire was profiled, and TCRdb retains in-frame clones only, with some absent. The profile shows nearly 95,000 clones, 85% to 90% of them singletons. The material was peripheral blood, obtained on day 0 of AZD1222 vaccination. These receptors came from an adult in good health.

This chain uses TRBV5-1 with TRBJ1-2; D is unclear. Germline CDR1 reads SGHRS; CDR2 reads YFSETQ. V lost 0 bases, J lost 1 base, and 7 bases lay in between. CDR3 length equals 14 residues. The CDR3 spells CASSLDRDNYGYTF. The DNA of the CDR3 is TGCGCCAGCAGCTTGGATAGGGATAACTATGGCTACACCTTC.

This clone was detected once. The rearrangement joins TRBV2 to TRBJ1-5; no definite D call. Trimming took off 2 bases at V and 15 bases at J, with 11 bases between the two ends. The CDR3 spans 11 residues. CDR1 and CDR2 from the germline V gene are SNHLY and FYNNEI. The CDR3 DNA reads as TGTGCCAGCAGTGAATTTGTAGACCTGCATTTT. Amino acids: CASSEFVDLHF.

The chain uses TRBV11-2 and TRBJ2-1; D gene ambiguous. V lost 1 base, J lost 4 bases, and 11 bases lay in between. The CDR3 is 15 residues long. The germline V gene has CDR1 SGHAT and CDR2 FQNNGV. CDR3 nucleotides: TGTGCCAGCAGCTTAGTTGCGGCAGCTTACAATGAGCAGTTCTTC. This sequence encodes CASSLVAAAYNEQFF.

CDR3 protein: CASRNYISNYTF. CDR3 DNA sequence: TGTGCCAGCAGGAATTACATAAGCAACTACACCTTC. The chain is built from TRBV27 and TRBJ1-2; D is uncertain. CDR1 and CDR2 (germline): MNHEY, SMNVEV (reference sequence). V was cut by 6 bases and J by 10 bases, with 15 bases left in between. The CDR3 has 12 amino acids.

The CDR3, as DNA: TGCGCCAGCAGTTACGCAGGGAGCGGCACTGAAGCTTTCTTT. Residues: CASSYAGSGTEAFF. The gene calls are TRBV5-1 and TRBJ1-1; D is perhaps TRBD1 (5 bases). CDR1 is SGHRS and CDR2 is YFSETQ in the germline V gene. Trimming removed 5 bases at V and 4 bases at J, with 15 bases between. The length of the CDR3 is 14 residues.

J is TRBJ1-1 and V is TRBV5-4, with TRBD1 as a possible D gene (5 bases). V gave up 3 bases and J gave up 3 bases, with 18 bases separating them. CDR3 length: 16 residues. Germline loops: CDR1 SGHNT, CDR2 YYREEE (reference sequence). CDR3 nucleotide sequence: TGTGCCAGCAGCTCGTACAGAGATTGGGGACACACTGAAGCTTTCTTT. Protein: CASSSYRDWGHTEAFF.

This chain uses TRBV4-3 with TRBJ2-5; 10 bases fit TRBD1. Unmatched junction bases numbered 6, after V lost 3 bases and J lost 5 bases. CDR1 LGHNA and CDR2 YSLEER come from the germline V gene. The CDR3 has 15 residues. The CDR3 loop reads CASSHGTGVEETQYF. The CDR3 DNA follows: TGCGCCAGCAGCCATGGGACAGGGGTGGAGGAGACCCAGTACTTC.

This chain connects TRBV10-3 to TRBJ2-1, with TRBD2 matching 8 bases. Germline V lookup: CDR1 ENHRY, CDR2 SYGVKD. This CDR3 has 15 amino acids. V trimming: 3 bases; J trimming: 7 bases; junction bases outside the gene matches: 8. CDR3 sequence: CAISDPGRGVNEQFF. As DNA, the CDR3 is TGTGCCATCAGTGACCCCGGGCGGGGGGTAAATGAGCAGTTCTTC.

There are a few counts of this clone. The chain carries TRBV6-5 and TRBJ2-3; the D gene could be TRBD1 or TRBD2 (5 bases each). CDR1 MNHEY and CDR2 SVGAGI come from the germline V gene. V lost 0 bases to trimming and J lost 3 bases, with 10 bases between them. The CDR3 has 15 residues. The CDR3 region is CASSYSQGVTDTQYF. CDR3 in DNA: TGTGCCAGCAGTTACTCCCAGGGAGTAACAGATACGCAGTATTTT.

This clone was detected once. CDR3 in DNA: TGTGCCAGCAGAAACCACGGGGGGGCCGGGTTCTTC. Residues: CASRNHGGAGFF. This chain uses TRBV12-3 or TRBV12-4 with TRBJ2-1; 8 nucleotides align to TRBD2. CDR3 size: 12 residues. J gave up 15 bases and V 6 bases, and 10 bases lay outside the gene matches.

Worth noting for this clone: Germline is not matched at one junction end, which may reflect a read error. This chain uses TRBV7-7 with TRBJ2-5; 7 bases match TRBD1. The CDR3 contains 15 residues. Germline lookup yields CDR1 SSHAT and CDR2 FNYEAQ (reference sequence). The CDR3 loop reads CASSLAGTVQETQYF. As DNA, the CDR3 is TGTGCTAGCAGCTTAGCTGGGACAGTCCAAGAGACCCAGTACTTC.

The rearrangement uses TRBV12-3 or TRBV12-4 and TRBJ2-7; no clear D. The V gene lost 4 bases and the J gene lost 6 bases, with 7 bases spanning the gap. CDR3 length equals 11 residues. The CDR3 loop reads CASSWGFEQYF. As DNA, the CDR3 is TGTGCCAGCAGTTGGGGATTCGAGCAGTACTTC.

The chain carries TRBV6-5 and TRBJ2-5; D may be TRBD1 or TRBD2 (5 bases each). Germline lookup yields CDR1 MNHEY and CDR2 SVGAGI. V was trimmed by 1 base and J by 5 bases, leaving 8 bases between them. The CDR3 loop spans 13 amino acids. CDR3 sequence reads: CASSYFEGETQYF. CDR3 bases: TGTGCCAGCAGTTACTTCGAGGGGGAGACCCAGTACTTC.